A selection of T cell receptor beta chains follows, all from one sample in a study of response to subunit inactivated influenza vaccine. TCRdb re-called the RT-PCR reads with MiXCR, one entry per CDR3 protein. Of 500,000 to 600,000 distinct CDR3 sequences listed, approximately 15% were seen once; the top ten hold less than 4%. The source material was CD4+ T cells sorted from PBMCs, sampled less than 30 months after vaccination. These receptors all come from a man between 45 and 75 years old who received an inactivated influenza vaccine. CDR3s include the opening cysteine and the closing phenylalanine or tryptophan. A D gene is named only where the DNA matches it firmly.

v_gene: TRBV28
d_gene: .
CDR3aa: CASSLLVGAGRETQYF

v_gene: TRBV30
d_gene: TRBD1
CDR3aa: CAWSVPGQGGWQPQHF

v_gene: TRBV2
d_gene: TRBD1
CDR3aa: CASSKLGQGEGYTF

v_gene: TRBV2
d_gene: .
CDR3aa: CASRAGNSPLHF

v_gene: TRBV20-1
d_gene: .
CDR3aa: CSASRGDQPQHF

v_gene: TRBV7-8
d_gene: TRBD2
CDR3aa: CASSPLTSGGLSGQFF

v_gene: TRBV7-9
d_gene: .
CDR3aa: CASSLGVGKYEQYF

v_gene: TRBV5-1
d_gene: .
CDR3aa: CASSLEGEQANTF

v_gene: TRBV29-1
d_gene: .
CDR3aa: CSVEVFRPNTDTQYF

v_gene: TRBV29-1
d_gene: TRBD1
CDR3aa: CSARQGEKLFF

v_gene: TRBV6-1
d_gene: .
CDR3aa: CASSRLPATNEKLFF

v_gene: TRBV7-2
d_gene: TRBD1
CDR3aa: CASSQTGTGGGETKYF

v_gene: TRBV20-1
d_gene: TRBD2
CDR3aa: CSAPEIAGVSYNEQFF

v_gene: TRBV10-3
d_gene: .
CDR3aa: CAISGGRDSPLHF

v_gene: TRBV20-1
d_gene: .
CDR3aa: CSAIRGTGELFF

v_gene: TRBV12-3/TRBV12-4
d_gene: .
CDR3aa: CASSNQGTGADTQYF

v_gene: TRBV2
d_gene: .
CDR3aa: CASNPGTNIQYF

v_gene: TRBV28
d_gene: .
CDR3aa: CASSHPEGWGREQYF

v_gene: TRBV7-2
d_gene: .
CDR3aa: CASSLGVRFYGYTF

v_gene: TRBV12-3/TRBV12-4
d_gene: .
CDR3aa: CASSPPAVYSYNEQFF

v_gene: TRBV7-2
d_gene: .
CDR3aa: CASSLAGLGDHRNYEQYF

v_gene: TRBV6-5
d_gene: .
CDR3aa: CASSYSGASSYNEQFF

v_gene: TRBV14
d_gene: TRBD1
CDR3aa: CASSQKGPPGQRSYNEQFF

v_gene: TRBV18
d_gene: TRBD2
CDR3aa: CASSPRFISGRLSYNEQFF

v_gene: TRBV10-3
d_gene: .
CDR3aa: CAIKGDNEQFF

v_gene: TRBV7-2
d_gene: .
CDR3aa: CASRSRRGTDTQYF

v_gene: TRBV5-1
d_gene: TRBD1
CDR3aa: CASSSGTGMTGELFF

v_gene: TRBV30
d_gene: .
CDR3aa: CAWSKSKGYSGANVLTF

v_gene: TRBV27
d_gene: .
CDR3aa: CASSLSGSVYNSPLHF

v_gene: TRBV7-2
d_gene: TRBD1
CDR3aa: CASSPGTGPYGYTF

v_gene: TRBV12-3/TRBV12-4
d_gene: .
CDR3aa: CASRLFNEQFF

v_gene: TRBV19
d_gene: .
CDR3aa: CASSIFGTQYF

v_gene: TRBV4-1
d_gene: TRBD2
CDR3aa: CASSQRGGAADTGELFF

v_gene: TRBV20-1
d_gene: TRBD2
CDR3aa: CSAVPAGVRNEQFF

v_gene: TRBV7-2
d_gene: .
CDR3aa: CASSFGGSNEKLFF

v_gene: TRBV20-1
d_gene: TRBD1
CDR3aa: CSAPRTGAYNEQFF

v_gene: TRBV9
d_gene: TRBD1
CDR3aa: CASSATGVDTQYF

v_gene: TRBV7-3
d_gene: .
CDR3aa: CASSSLGNTGELFF

v_gene: TRBV7-2
d_gene: .
CDR3aa: CASSLTLLAKNIQYF

v_gene: TRBV6-2/TRBV6-3
d_gene: .
CDR3aa: CASSRGTTPTGELFF

v_gene: TRBV12-3/TRBV12-4
d_gene: .
CDR3aa: CASSRRAEAFF

v_gene: TRBV10-3
d_gene: TRBD2
CDR3aa: CAISEGLAGYEQYF

v_gene: TRBV5-1
d_gene: .
CDR3aa: CASSSGLNEQFF

v_gene: TRBV5-5
d_gene: .
CDR3aa: CASSWGGRVLETQYF

v_gene: TRBV15
d_gene: TRBD1
CDR3aa: CATSRDGTAANYGYTF

v_gene: TRBV7-9
d_gene: .
CDR3aa: CASSTGTHSGNTIYF

v_gene: TRBV7-9
d_gene: .
CDR3aa: CASSSNGQAETQYF

v_gene: TRBV3-1
d_gene: .
CDR3aa: CASSQVGNPEETQYF

v_gene: TRBV6-5
d_gene: .
CDR3aa: CASSYSRIPREQYF

v_gene: TRBV2
d_gene: TRBD1
CDR3aa: CASSSGGGSYNSPLHF